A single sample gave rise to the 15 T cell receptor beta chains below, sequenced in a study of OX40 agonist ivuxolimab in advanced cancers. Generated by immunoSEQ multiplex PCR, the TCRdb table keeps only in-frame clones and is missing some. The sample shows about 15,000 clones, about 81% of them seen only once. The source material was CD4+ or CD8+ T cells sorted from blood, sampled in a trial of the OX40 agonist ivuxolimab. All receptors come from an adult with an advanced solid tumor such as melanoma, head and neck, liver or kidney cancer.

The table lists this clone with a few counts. The CDR3 loop is CASSPNTDHYGYTF. CDR3 sequence (DNA): TGTGCCAGCAGCCCCAACACGGACCACTATGGCTACACCTTC. The chain uses TRBV7-9 and TRBJ1-2; no firm D call. V was cut by 5 bases and J by 3 bases, with 13 bases left in between. CDR3 size: 14 residues. Germline V CDR1 and CDR2: SEHNR, FQNEAQ (reference sequence).

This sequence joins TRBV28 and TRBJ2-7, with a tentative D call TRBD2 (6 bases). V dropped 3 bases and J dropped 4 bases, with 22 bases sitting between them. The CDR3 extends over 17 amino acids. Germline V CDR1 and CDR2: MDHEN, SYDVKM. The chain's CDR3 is CASSFTSRQIDSYEQYF. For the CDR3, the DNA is TGTGCCAGCAGTTTTACTAGCAGGCAGATAGACTCTTACGAGCAGTACTTC.

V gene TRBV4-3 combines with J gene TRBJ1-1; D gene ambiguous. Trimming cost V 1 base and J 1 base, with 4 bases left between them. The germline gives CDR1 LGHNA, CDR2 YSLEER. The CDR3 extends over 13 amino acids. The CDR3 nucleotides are TGCGCCAGCAGCCAAGGAGGGAACACTGAAGCTTTCTTT. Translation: CASSQGGNTEAFF.

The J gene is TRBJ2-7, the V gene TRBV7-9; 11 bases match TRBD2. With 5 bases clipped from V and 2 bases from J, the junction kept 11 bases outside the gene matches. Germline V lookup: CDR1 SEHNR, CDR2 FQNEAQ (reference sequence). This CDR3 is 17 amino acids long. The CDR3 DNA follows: TGTGCCAGCAGCCCCCTAGCGGGGGGCTCAACTACCTACGAGCAGTACTTC. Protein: CASSPLAGGSTTYEQYF.

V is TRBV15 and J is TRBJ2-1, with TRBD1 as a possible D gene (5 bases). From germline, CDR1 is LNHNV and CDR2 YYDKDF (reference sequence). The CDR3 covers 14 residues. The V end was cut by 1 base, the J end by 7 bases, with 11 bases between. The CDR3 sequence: CATSRADSGNEQFF. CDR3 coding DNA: TGTGCCACCAGCAGAGCCGACAGTGGGAATGAGCAGTTCTTC.

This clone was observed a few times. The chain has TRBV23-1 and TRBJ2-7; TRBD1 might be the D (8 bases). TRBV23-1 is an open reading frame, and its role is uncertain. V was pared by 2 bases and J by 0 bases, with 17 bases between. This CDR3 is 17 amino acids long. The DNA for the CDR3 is TGCGCCAGCAGTCAAATAGGGAGGGACAGGAGCTCCTACGAGCAGTACTTC. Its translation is CASSQIGRDRSSYEQYF.

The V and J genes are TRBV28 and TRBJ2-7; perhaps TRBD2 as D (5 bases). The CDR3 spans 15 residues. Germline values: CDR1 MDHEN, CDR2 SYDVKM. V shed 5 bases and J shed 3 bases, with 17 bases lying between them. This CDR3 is CASSQPSRELYEQYF. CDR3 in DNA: TGTGCCAGCAGTCAACCCTCTCGGGAACTCTACGAGCAGTACTTC.

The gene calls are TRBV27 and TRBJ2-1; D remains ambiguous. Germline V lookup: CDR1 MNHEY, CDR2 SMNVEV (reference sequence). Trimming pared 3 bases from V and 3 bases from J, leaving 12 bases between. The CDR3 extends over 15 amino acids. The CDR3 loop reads CASSFGNSGYNEQFF. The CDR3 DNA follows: TGTGCCAGCAGTTTTGGGAACTCGGGCTACAATGAGCAGTTCTTC.

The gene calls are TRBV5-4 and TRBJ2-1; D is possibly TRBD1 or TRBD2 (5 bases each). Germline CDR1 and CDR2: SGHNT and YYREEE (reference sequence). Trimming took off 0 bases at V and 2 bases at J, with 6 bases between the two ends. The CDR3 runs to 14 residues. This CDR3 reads CASSLEGPYNEQFF. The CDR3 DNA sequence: TGTGCCAGCAGCTTGGAGGGACCCTACAATGAGCAGTTCTTC.

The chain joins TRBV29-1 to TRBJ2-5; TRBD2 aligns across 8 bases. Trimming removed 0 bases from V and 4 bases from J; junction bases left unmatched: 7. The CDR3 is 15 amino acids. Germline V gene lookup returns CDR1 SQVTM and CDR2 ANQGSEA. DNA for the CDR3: TGCAGCGTTGAAGATCAGCGGGGGATGCGAGAGACCCAGTACTTC. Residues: CSVEDQRGMRETQYF.

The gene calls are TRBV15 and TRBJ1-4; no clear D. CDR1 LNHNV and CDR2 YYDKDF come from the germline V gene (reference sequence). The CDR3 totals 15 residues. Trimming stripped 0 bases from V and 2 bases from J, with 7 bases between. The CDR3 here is CATSRDRATNEKLFF. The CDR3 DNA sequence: TGTGCCACCAGCAGAGATCGGGCCACTAATGAAAAACTGTTTTTT.

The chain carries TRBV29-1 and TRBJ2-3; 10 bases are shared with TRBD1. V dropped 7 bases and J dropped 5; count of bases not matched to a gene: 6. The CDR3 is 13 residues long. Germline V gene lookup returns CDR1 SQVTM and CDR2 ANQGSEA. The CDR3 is CSGGQGSKDTQYF. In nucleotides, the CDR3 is TGCAGCGGGGGACAGGGGTCGAAAGATACGCAGTATTTT.

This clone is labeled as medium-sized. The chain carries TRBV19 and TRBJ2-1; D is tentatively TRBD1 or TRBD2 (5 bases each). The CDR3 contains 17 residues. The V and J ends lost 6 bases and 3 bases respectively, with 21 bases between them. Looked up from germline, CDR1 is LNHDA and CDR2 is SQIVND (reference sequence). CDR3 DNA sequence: TGTGCCAGTAGCAGAAGAGGGACGGAGAGTGTCTACAATGAGCAGTTCTTC. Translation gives CASSRRGTESVYNEQFF. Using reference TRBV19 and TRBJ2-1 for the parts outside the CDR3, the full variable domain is DGGITQSPKYLFRKEGQNVTLSCEQNLNHDAMYWYRQDPGQGLRLIYYSQIVNDFQKGDIAEGYSVSREKKESFPLTVTSAQKNPTAFYLCASSRRGTESVYNEQFFGPGTRLTVL.

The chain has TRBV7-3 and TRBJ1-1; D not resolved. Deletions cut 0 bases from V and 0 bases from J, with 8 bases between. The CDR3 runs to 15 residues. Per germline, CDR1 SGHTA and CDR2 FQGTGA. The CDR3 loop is CASSLTPVLNTEAFF. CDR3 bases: TGTGCCAGCAGCTTAACGCCCGTCCTGAACACTGAAGCTTTCTTT.

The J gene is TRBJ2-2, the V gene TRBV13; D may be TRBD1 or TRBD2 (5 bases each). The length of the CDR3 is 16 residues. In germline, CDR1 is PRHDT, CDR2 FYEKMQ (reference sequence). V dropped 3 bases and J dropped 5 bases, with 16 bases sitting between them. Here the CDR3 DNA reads TGTGCCAGCAGCTTCGGGTCCGGGGCCCGGACCGGGGAGCTGTTTTTT. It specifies CASSFGSGARTGELFF.